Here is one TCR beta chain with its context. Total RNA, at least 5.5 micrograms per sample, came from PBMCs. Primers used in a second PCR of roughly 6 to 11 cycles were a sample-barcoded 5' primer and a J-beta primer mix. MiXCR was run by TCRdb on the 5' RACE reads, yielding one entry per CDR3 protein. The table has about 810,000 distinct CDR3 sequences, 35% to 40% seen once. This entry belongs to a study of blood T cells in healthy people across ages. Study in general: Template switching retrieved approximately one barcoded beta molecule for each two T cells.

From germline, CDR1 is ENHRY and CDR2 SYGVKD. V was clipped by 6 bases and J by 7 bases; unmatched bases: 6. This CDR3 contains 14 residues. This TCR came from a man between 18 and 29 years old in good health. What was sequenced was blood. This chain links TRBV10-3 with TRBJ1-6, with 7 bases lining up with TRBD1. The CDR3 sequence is CAIRGDSYNSPLHF. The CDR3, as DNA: TGTGCCATCAGGGGGGACAGCTACAATTCACCCCTCCACTTT.